The rows below give T cell receptor beta chains drawn from one sample of a study of shared clonotypes between healthy human individuals. TCRdb keeps only in-frame clones here, not all; method: immunoSEQ multiplex PCR. The repertoire holds millions of clones, with approximately 90% as singletons. The sequenced sample was naive CD4+ T cells sorted from blood. Receptors were obtained from a man aged 18 to 29 in good health. Each CDR3 is given with its conserved first and last residue. Fields, in order: V gene, D gene, clone size, J gene, CDR3 protein, CDR3 DNA. A D gene is named only where the DNA matches it firmly. Rows may omit the clone size; those that give it use once, few, many or a size class.

TRBV9,TRBD2,.,TRBJ2-1,CASSPHAQLATYNEQFF,TGTGCCAGCAGCCCTCATGCTCAACTAGCGACTTACAATGAGCAGTTCTTC
TRBV7-8,TRBD2,.,TRBJ2-1,CASSPWTREGDEQFF,TGTGCCAGCAGCCCTTGGACACGGGAGGGCGATGAGCAGTTCTTC
TRBV21-1,.,.,TRBJ2-3,CAGPHTGAPTDTQYF,TGTGCCGGTCCCCACACAGGGGCTCCCACAGATACGCAGTATTTT
TRBV28,.,.,TRBJ1-5,CASSLTPYSNQPQHF,TGTGCCAGCAGTCTCACTCCTTATAGCAATCAGCCCCAGCATTTT
TRBV2,TRBD1,.,TRBJ1-1,CASLGTGRAFF,TGTGCCAGCCTCGGGACAGGGCGTGCTTTCTTT
TRBV29-1,.,.,TRBJ2-1,CSVVSGGSYNEQFF,TGCAGCGTTGTTTCCGGGGGCTCCTACAATGAGCAGTTCTTC
TRBV5-4,.,.,TRBJ1-1,CASSMHGGPNTEAFF,TGTGCCAGCAGCATGCACGGGGGTCCGAACACTGAAGCTTTCTTT
TRBV9,.,.,TRBJ2-2,CASSGQGIAEISSTGELFF,TGTGCCAGCAGCGGCCAAGGGATAGCTGAGATCTCGAGCACCGGGGAGCTGTTTTTT
TRBV19,.,.,TRBJ1-6,CASSMTVGF,TGTGCCAGTAGTATGACAGTGGGCTTT
TRBV10-3,.,once,TRBJ1-1,CAISDGTPTTTEAFF,TGTGCCATCAGTGATGGGACACCAACGACCACTGAAGCTTTCTTT
TRBV19,TRBD1,.,TRBJ1-5,CASSEQGGNQPQHF,TGTGCCAGTAGTGAACAGGGGGGGAATCAGCCCCAGCATTTT
TRBV5-1,.,.,TRBJ2-7,CASSSGRNYEQYF,TGCGCCAGCAGCTCCGGCAGGAACTACGAGCAGTACTTC
TRBV11-2,.,.,TRBJ2-1,CASSPWDHNEQFF,TGTGCCAGCAGCCCCTGGGACCACAATGAGCAGTTCTTC
TRBV10-3,TRBD1,.,TRBJ1-4,CASRDRESSVEKLFF,TGTGCCAGCCGGGACAGGGAGAGCTCGGTTGAAAAACTGTTTTTT
TRBV9,.,.,TRBJ2-7,CASSVGDRLDYEQYF,TGTGCCAGCAGCGTAGGTGACAGATTAGACTACGAGCAGTACTTC
TRBV15,TRBD1,.,TRBJ1-4,CATSRGTGTGRNEKLFF,TGTGCCACCAGCAGGGGAACCGGGACAGGGCGTAATGAAAAACTGTTTTTT
TRBV6-5,.,.,TRBJ1-1,CASSYSQASNTEAFF,TGTGCCAGCAGTTACTCTCAAGCCTCGAACACTGAAGCTTTCTTT
TRBV4-1,TRBD1,.,TRBJ2-3,CASSQPDRGRYSDTQYF,TGCGCCAGCAGCCAACCTGACAGGGGGCGGTACTCGGATACGCAGTATTTT
TRBV5-5,.,.,TRBJ2-7,CASSLEGSYEQYF,TGTGCCAGCAGCTTGGAAGGCTCCTACGAGCAGTACTTC
TRBV4-1,TRBD1,.,TRBJ2-7,CASSREHTGQVIYEQYF,TGCGCCAGCAGCCGGGAACATACGGGACAGGTGATCTACGAGCAGTACTTC
TRBV5-1,TRBD2,.,TRBJ2-1,CASSLLRQREGNNEQFF,TGCGCCAGCAGCTTGTTGCGCCAGCGGGAGGGGAACAATGAGCAGTTCTTC
TRBV11-2,TRBD1,.,TRBJ1-4,CASSLERTGYEKLFF,TGTGCCAGCAGCCTCGAGCGGACAGGTTATGAAAAACTGTTTTTT
TRBV10-3,TRBD1,.,TRBJ1-1,CAISGGTDKNTEAFF,TGTGCCATCAGTGGGGGGACAGATAAGAACACTGAAGCTTTCTTT
TRBV28,.,.,TRBJ1-2,CASGVPDSSGGGYTF,TGTGCCAGCGGGGTACCGGACAGCTCGGGAGGGGGCTACACCTTC
TRBV4-1,TRBD1,.,TRBJ1-4,CASSRGQLATNEKLFF,TGCGCCAGCAGCCGGGGACAGCTTGCAACTAATGAAAAACTGTTTTTT